This T cell receptor beta chain was identified in a study of cytomegalovirus exposure and HLA in healthy donors. Notes on the study in general: What was likely a sequencing artifact was a cluster of highly shared sequence variants. A later examination showed that TCR association rates differed by HLA locus, with DRB1 most and HLA-C fewest. V- and J-gene trimming in TCR beta was tied to a missense DCLRE1C variant by an analysis performed later.

About this clone itself: Its specificity is unknown.

V was clipped by 8 bases and J by 1 base; unmatched bases: 1. CDR1 and CDR2 from the germline V gene are LNHDA and SQIVND (reference sequence). The CDR3 extends over 12 amino acids. PCR involved 60 Vbeta and 13 Jbeta primers. Study processing details: It was a later analysis that counted tens of millions of unique TCR beta chains, of which some 9.9 million were shared. Generated by immunoSEQ multiplex PCR, the TCRdb table keeps only in-frame clones and is missing some. The V and J calls and clone size are taken from that table; D and trimming were inferred from the DNA. The profile shows more than 150,000 clones, 75% to 90% of them singletons.

This chain joins TRBV19 and TRBJ2-7, with TRBD1 matching over 8 bases. The specimen sequenced was PBMCs. The TCR was taken from a man aged 35 to 55 in good health and CMV-seropositive. CDR3: CASGQGSYEQYF. In nucleotides, the CDR3 is TGTGCCAGTGGACAGGGTTCCTACGAGCAGTACTTC.